What follows are 12 T cell receptor beta chains derived from one specimen sequenced in a study of T cell repertoires and Cas9 in healthy adults. Using immunoSEQ multiplex PCR, the repertoire was profiled, and TCRdb retains in-frame clones only, with some absent. There are about 22,000 clones in the sample; 85% to 95% occur only once, and approximately 0.77% lies in the top ten. The sample consisted of CD4+ effector T cells (CD127+, CD25-, CD137-, CD154-) from PBMCs; culture status not recorded. These TCRs come from a human donor in good health.

The CDR3 coding sequence is TGTGCCAGCAGCTACCACTCGGAGCAAGACGAGCAGTACGTC. This translates into CASSYHSEQDEQYV. The chain carries TRBV21-1 and TRBJ2-7; the D call in the table, TRBD2, was not verified against the DNA. TRBV21-1 is recorded as a pseudogene. The length of the CDR3 is 14 residues.

A single count supports this clone. This sequence joins TRBV10-3 and TRBJ1-1; no firm D call. V was cut by 10 bases and J by 3 bases, with 24 bases left in between. This CDR3 region has 16 residues. Per germline, CDR1 ENHRY and CDR2 SYGVKD. CDR3 coding DNA: TGTGCCACCACCCTCACTGGACCCCCGCCGGACACTGAAGCTTTCTTT. This sequence encodes CATTLTGPPPDTEAFF.

V gene TRBV11-2 combines with J gene TRBJ1-2, with D possibly matching TRBD1 (5 bases). Germline assignment: CDR1 SGHAT and CDR2 FQNNGV. This CDR3 is built from 15 residues. The V end lost 6 bases, the J end lost 5 bases, and 19 bases lay between the germline ends. The CDR3 spells CASRASGTAKYGYTF. CDR3 coding DNA: TGTGCCAGCAGGGCTAGCGGGACTGCAAAATATGGCTACACCTTC.

The V and J genes are TRBV4-1 and TRBJ2-1; the match to TRBD1 covers 11 bases. V dropped 7 bases and J dropped 8; count of bases not matched to a gene: 7. The CDR3 length is 14 residues. Looked up from germline, CDR1 is MGHRA and CDR2 is YSYEKL. CDR3 region: CASNRDRGWDEQFF. The CDR3 DNA reads TGCGCCAGCAACCGGGACAGGGGGTGGGATGAGCAGTTCTTC.

The chain combines TRBV9 with TRBJ2-2, with TRBD1 identical over 10 bases. V lost 5 bases and J lost 4; bases outside the gene matches: 2. CDR1 is SGDLS, CDR2 YYNGEE, per germline. This CDR3 contains 14 residues. CDR3 sequence reads: CASRGDRGTGELFF. The CDR3 region has the DNA TGTGCCAGCAGGGGGGACAGGGGCACCGGGGAGCTGTTTTTT. Full variable domain (rest looked up from reference TRBV9 and TRBJ2-2): DSGVTQTPKHLITATGQRVTLRCSPRSGDLSVYWYQQSLDQGLQFLIQYYNGEERAKGNILERFSAQQFPDLHSELNLSSLELGDSALYFCASRGDRGTGELFFGEGSRLTVL.

This rearrangement joins TRBV5-1 to TRBJ1-2; D unresolved. Trimming took 0 bases from V and 4 from J, leaving 13 bases between them. CDR1 is SGHRS and CDR2 is YFSETQ in the germline V gene. The CDR3 spans 15 residues. This CDR3 reads CASSLVGQSFYGYTF. CDR3 in DNA: TGCGCCAGCAGCTTGGTAGGTCAGTCCTTCTATGGCTACACCTTC.

The chain links TRBV30 to TRBJ2-5, with D perhaps assigned TRBD1 or TRBD2 (5 bases each). Germline CDR1 is GTSNPN and CDR2 is SVGIG (reference sequence). Trimming took 7 bases from V and 3 from J, leaving 18 bases between them. This CDR3 spans 14 amino acids. CDR3: CALAGTSIKETQYF. CDR3 bases: TGTGCCTTAGCCGGGACCTCAATTAAAGAGACCCAGTACTTC. The entire variable domain, with the rest obtained from reference TRBV30 and TRBJ2-5, is as follows: SQTIHQWPATLVQPVGSPLSLECTVEGTSNPNLYWYRQAAGRGLQLLFYSVGIGQISSEVPQNLSASRPQDRQFILSSKKLLLSDSGFYLCALAGTSIKETQYFGPGTRLLVL.

The V and J genes are TRBV2 and TRBJ1-1; maybe TRBD1 (5 bases). From germline, CDR1 is SNHLY and CDR2 FYNNEI. Trimming cost V 10 bases and J 2 bases, with 14 bases left between them. The CDR3 loop spans 13 amino acids. As DNA, the CDR3 is TGTGCCACCCAAGCGGGGCTCAACACTGAAGCTTTCTTT. It encodes CATQAGLNTEAFF. The full variable domain, its missing parts supplied by reference TRBV2 and TRBJ1-1, is EPEVTQTPSHQVTQMGQEVILRCVPISNHLYFYWYRQILGQKVEFLVSFYNNEISEKSEIFDDQFSVERPDGSNFTLKIRSTKLEDSAMYFCATQAGLNTEAFFGQGTRLTVV.

This clone was detected only once. V is TRBV5-6 and J is TRBJ2-5; 9 bases agree with TRBD1. Losses at the gene ends were 3 bases for V and 5 bases for J; bases not matched to a gene: 14. Germline CDR1 reads SGHDT; CDR2 reads YYEEEE. This CDR3 is built from 17 residues. Here the CDR3 reads CASSSNLRTGVGETQYF. In nucleotides, the CDR3 is TGTGCCAGCAGCTCTAACCTACGGACAGGGGTTGGCGAGACCCAGTACTTC.

J is TRBJ2-7 and V is TRBV6-5, with 7 bases matching TRBD2. The CDR3 covers 12 residues. V dropped 5 bases and J dropped 6; count of bases not matched to a gene: 4. CDR1 is MNHEY and CDR2 is SVGAGI in the germline V gene. This CDR3 is CASSTGRGEQYF. The DNA of the CDR3 is TGTGCCAGCAGTACGGGGAGGGGCGAGCAGTACTTC.

The chain combines TRBV19 with TRBJ2-3, with 9 bases matching TRBD2. CDR1 LNHDA and CDR2 SQIVND come from the germline V gene (reference sequence). The junction had 10 bases not matched to a gene; V was cut back by 7 bases and J by 2 bases. The CDR3 has 16 amino acids. The CDR3 DNA sequence: TGTGCCAGTAATGGCCGCGGCGGGAGGGTCACAGATACGCAGTATTTT. This translates into CASNGRGGRVTDTQYF.

The table lists this clone with a count of one. V gene TRBV6-6 combines with J gene TRBJ2-1; D remains ambiguous. CDR1 MNHNY and CDR2 SVGAGI come from the germline V gene (reference sequence). With 8 bases removed from V and 8 bases from J, the gap between germline ends came to 10 bases. This CDR3 is built from 11 residues. The CDR3 DNA sequence: TGTGCCAGCCGGAAAGAGTATGAGCAGTTCTTC. It codes for CASRKEYEQFF.